The 27 T cell receptor beta chains given below trace back to one sample, sequenced in a study of blood T cell repertoires in COVID-19 (dated by TCRdb to the early 2020s). The receptor library was made with the immunoSEQ multiplex PCR assay. Drawn from immuneACCESS, this table holds only the in-frame rearrangements with V and J called that TCRdb kept. Clones are partly lost; checked studies trace under half to an unresolved V gene and leave the rest unexplained. This sample comprises more than 120,000 clones, roughly 85% of them detected only once. Of the sample, 2.6% falls within the top ten clones. Sequenced: peripheral blood. Receptors originate from a human donor with acute or convalescent COVID-19. The donor label of this sample is uncertain.

The rearrangement joins TRBV12-5 to TRBJ1-5; perhaps TRBD1 as D (6 bases). V lost 6 bases and J 0 bases, leaving 9 bases between the germline ends. The CDR3 is 14 residues long. The germline V gene encodes CDR1 LGHNT and CDR2 FRNRAP. For the CDR3, the DNA is TGTGCTAGTGGCCAGGGGTATAGCAATCAGCCCCAGCATTTT. It is translated as CASGQGYSNQPQHF.

The rearrangement links TRBV6-5 to TRBJ2-7, with 10 positions matching TRBD1. The CDR3 is 13 amino acids. Trimming took 6 bases from V and 3 from J; bases not matched to a gene: 2. CDR1 is MNHEY and CDR2 is SVGAGI in the germline V gene. This CDR3 is CASRRDRGYEQYV. CDR3 nucleotides: TGTGCCAGCAGGCGGGACAGGGGCTACGAGCAGTACGTC.

V is TRBV6-5 and J is TRBJ2-2; the D gene is possibly TRBD1 (5 bases). V gave up 6 bases and J gave up 1 base, with 12 bases separating them. Per the germline V gene, CDR1 is MNHEY and CDR2 is SVGAGI. The CDR3 has 15 residues. CDR3 sequence reads: CASSDAGQNTGELFF. As DNA, the CDR3 is TGTGCCAGCAGCGACGCCGGACAGAACACCGGGGAGCTGTTTTTT.

This chain links TRBV2 with TRBJ1-5, with D unclear. The CDR3 runs to 14 residues. V dropped 7 bases and J dropped 0 bases, with 10 bases sitting between them. The V gene's germline CDR1 is SNHLY and CDR2 FYNNEI. CDR3 nucleotides: TGTGCCAGCATTTTAGACTATAGCAATCAGCCCCAGCATTTT. Translation: CASILDYSNQPQHF.

The chain uses TRBV15 and TRBJ2-1; D possibly corresponds to TRBD1 (6 bases). The length of the CDR3 is 15 residues. Looked up from germline, CDR1 is LNHNV and CDR2 is YYDKDF (reference sequence). Trimming took off 0 bases at V and 5 bases at J, with 11 bases between the two ends. The DNA for the CDR3 is TGTGCCACCAGCAGAGACAGGGGATATAACAATGAGCAGTTCTTC. It encodes CATSRDRGYNNEQFF. Filled out from reference TRBV15 and TRBJ2-1, the complete variable domain reads DAMVIQNPRYQVTQFGKPVTLSCSQTLNHNVMYWYQQKSSQAPKLLFHYYDKDFNNEADTPDNFQSRRPNTSFCFLDIRSPGLGDTAMYLCATSRDRGYNNEQFFGPGTRLTVL.

The chain employs TRBV27 and TRBJ2-1, with TRBD1 as a possible D gene (5 bases). Trimming cost V 6 bases and J 8 bases, with 17 bases left between them. The germline V gene has CDR1 MNHEY and CDR2 SMNVEV (reference sequence). The CDR3 is 14 amino acids. This chain's CDR3 is CASSHAVAGYEQFF. The CDR3 DNA is TGTGCCAGCAGCCACGCCGTGGCAGGGTATGAGCAGTTCTTC.

The J gene is TRBJ2-7, the V gene TRBV6-2 or TRBV6-3; 12 nucleotides align to TRBD2. Germline assignment: CDR1 MNHEY and CDR2 SVGEGT. V gave up 6 bases and J gave up 2 bases; unmatched junction bases: 5. The CDR3 sequence is 15 residues long. The CDR3 loop reads CASSRGLAGPYEQYV. The DNA for the CDR3 is TGTGCCAGCAGCCGAGGACTAGCGGGGCCCTACGAGCAGTACGTC.

CDR3 in amino acids: CASSQRRGGDTQYF. The CDR3, as DNA: TGTGCCAGCAGCCAGCGGAGGGGGGGAGATACGCAGTATTTT. The chain joins TRBV3-1 (or the pseudogene TRBV3-2) to TRBJ2-3; D is possibly TRBD2 (7 bases). The V gene's germline CDR1 is LGHDT and CDR2 YNNKEL (reference sequence). The CDR3 loop spans 14 amino acids. The V end lost 3 bases, the J end lost 5 bases, and 12 bases lay between the germline ends.

CDR3 region: CASSRAPQGADQPQHF. DNA of the CDR3: TGTGCCAGCAGTAGGGCCCCACAGGGGGCTGACCAGCCCCAGCATTTT. The chain uses TRBV6-6 and TRBJ1-5; TRBD1 matches 9 bases. V was clipped by 5 bases and J by 7 bases; unmatched bases: 12. CDR1 and CDR2 (germline): MNHNY, SVGAGI (reference sequence). There are 16 residues in the CDR3.

This clone occurred once. The rearrangement links TRBV6-6 to TRBJ2-3; weak D call: TRBD1 (5 bases). Trimming removed 8 bases at V and 2 bases at J, with 14 bases between. The CDR3 is 14 amino acids. Germline V gene sequence: CDR1 MNHNY, CDR2 SVGAGI (reference sequence). CDR3 coding DNA: TGTGCCAGCCGTCCAGGGTCCTCCACAGATACGCAGTATTTT. This translates into CASRPGSSTDTQYF.

The chain joins TRBV6-1 to TRBJ1-3; D is uncertain. Trimming removed 3 bases at V and 4 bases at J, with 13 bases between. The V gene's germline CDR1 is MNHNS and CDR2 SASEGT. The CDR3 loop spans 15 amino acids. CDR3 sequence (DNA): TGTGCCAGCAGTGATGCGAAGAAGCGAGGAAACACCATATATTTT. It yields the protein CASSDAKKRGNTIYF.

This rearrangement joins TRBV19 to TRBJ1-5; 7 bases align to TRBD1. Trimming at V came to 1 base and at J to 6 bases, leaving 12 bases not matched to a gene. CDR3 length: 17 amino acids. Germline V gene data show CDR1 as LNHDA and CDR2 as SQIVND (reference sequence). The CDR3 sequence is CASSIGGERGRRQPQHF. In nucleotides, the CDR3 is TGTGCCAGTAGTATAGGGGGGGAAAGGGGGCGCCGTCAGCCCCAGCATTTT. The full variable domain, in which reference TRBV19 and TRBJ1-5 provide the parts outside the CDR3, is DGGITQSPKYLFRKEGQNVTLSCEQNLNHDAMYWYRQDPGQGLRLIYYSQIVNDFQKGDIAEGYSVSREKKESFPLTVTSAQKNPTAFYLCASSIGGERGRRQPQHFGDGTRLSIL.

V gene TRBV6-5 combines with J gene TRBJ2-3; 10 bases are a match to TRBD1. V was clipped by 5 bases and J by 5 bases; unmatched bases: 4. Germline V gene sequence: CDR1 MNHEY, CDR2 SVGAGI. CDR3 length equals 14 residues. The CDR3 DNA reads TGTGCCAGCAGTCCCGGGACAGGGGTAGATACGCAGTATTTT. It encodes CASSPGTGVDTQYF.

This clone was seen a single time. The chain uses TRBV11-2 and TRBJ1-1; TRBD1 might be the D (6 bases). Per the germline V gene, CDR1 is SGHAT and CDR2 is FQNNGV. With 1 base removed from V and 6 bases from J, the gap between germline ends came to 12 bases. The CDR3 is 14 residues long. The CDR3 reads CASSLGQGYAEAFF. In DNA form, the CDR3 reads TGTGCCAGCAGCTTAGGGCAGGGGTACGCTGAAGCTTTCTTT.

The chain carries TRBV12-3 or TRBV12-4 and TRBJ1-5; weak D call: TRBD1 (6 bases). The CDR3 is 13 residues long. Trimming took 5 bases from V and 11 from J, leaving 16 bases between them. The CDR3 nucleotides are TGTGCCAGCAGTGCCAACCAGGGGATATCCCAGCATTTT. This gives the protein CASSANQGISQHF.

The chain is built from TRBV5-1 and TRBJ1-1; the D gene is possibly TRBD1 (5 bases). V was cut by 4 bases and J by 2 bases, with 12 bases left in between. This CDR3 contains 14 residues. Per the germline V gene, CDR1 is SGHRS and CDR2 is YFSETQ. The CDR3 coding sequence is TGCGCCAGCAGCGCCCTGACAGTTAACACTGAAGCTTTCTTT. Translation: CASSALTVNTEAFF.

This chain connects TRBV7-8 to TRBJ1-3, with 8 bases that match TRBD1. After removal of 1 base from V and 0 bases from J, the junction contained 8 bases not matched to a gene. CDR1 is SGHVS and CDR2 is FQNEAQ in the germline V gene. This CDR3 comprises 18 residues. CDR3 in DNA: TGTGCCAGCAGCTTAGAAGGGACAGGATTAATCTCTGGAAACACCATATATTTT. This encodes CASSLEGTGLISGNTIYF.

V and J are TRBV6-2 or TRBV6-3 and TRBJ1-6; possible D gene TRBD1, 5 bases. V lost 1 base and J 8 bases, leaving 12 bases between the germline ends. Germline CDR1 and CDR2: MNHEY and SVGEGT. The CDR3 has 15 residues. The CDR3 is CASSYWDPRDSPLHF. CDR3 nucleotide sequence: TGTGCCAGCAGTTACTGGGATCCCAGGGATTCACCCCTCCACTTT.

In this sample, this clone turned up once. The chain joins TRBV19 to TRBJ1-2; D is unclear. The CDR3 runs to 14 residues. Trimming pared 6 bases from V and 7 bases from J, leaving 18 bases between. In germline, CDR1 is LNHDA, CDR2 SQIVND (reference sequence). The DNA for the CDR3 is TGTGCCAGTAGAGTGGCGGCAGCTGAAACTGGCTACACCTTC. Amino acid sequence: CASRVAAAETGYTF.

The V gene is TRBV6-6, the J gene TRBJ2-3; TRBD1 matches 9 bases. V lost 7 bases to trimming and J lost 4 bases; unmatched junction nucleotides: 3. The CDR3 has 13 residues. The germline gives CDR1 MNHNY, CDR2 SVGAGI (reference sequence). The chain's CDR3 is CASTRTGADTQYF. The CDR3 bases are TGTGCCAGCACTCGGACAGGGGCAGATACGCAGTATTTT.

This chain connects TRBV5-6 to TRBJ2-7; 10 bases match TRBD2. The CDR3 extends over 16 amino acids. In germline, CDR1 is SGHDT, CDR2 YYEEEE. J gave up 7 bases and V 0 bases, and 10 bases lay outside the gene matches. The CDR3 DNA reads TGTGCCAGCAGCTTGGGAGCTAGCGGGAGCTTGGGTGAGCAGTACGTC. Protein sequence: CASSLGASGSLGEQYV.

This chain joins TRBV7-8 and TRBJ1-6; tentative D call: TRBD1 (5 bases). The CDR3 contains 15 residues. Trimming removed 1 base from V and 3 bases from J, with 7 bases in between. The germline CDR1 and CDR2 sequences are SGHVS and FQNEAQ. CDR3 DNA sequence: TGTGCCAGCAGCTTAGTGCAGGGCTATAATTCACCCCTCCACTTT. It is translated as CASSLVQGYNSPLHF.

Concerning this clone: The sample contains more than one DNA sequence encoding this CDR3. The rearrangement uses TRBV28 and TRBJ1-2; TRBD1 might be the D (5 bases). V was shortened by 6 bases and J by 4 bases, with 15 bases between the two germline ends. The CDR3 totals 14 residues. Germline CDR1 is MDHEN and CDR2 is SYDVKM. CDR3 sequence: CASSLGQRIYGYTF. CDR3 DNA sequence: TGTGCCAGCAGCTTGGGGCAGCGAATCTATGGCTACACCTTC.

V and J are TRBV11-2 and TRBJ2-1, with TRBD2 matching 7 bases. The CDR3 loop spans 15 amino acids. The junction had 8 bases not matched to a gene; V was cut back by 5 bases and J by 4 bases. Germline CDR1 is SGHAT and CDR2 is FQNNGV. In DNA, the CDR3 is TGTGCCAGCAGCCTAAATTCGGGGGGTTACAATGAGCAGTTCTTC. Protein product: CASSLNSGGYNEQFF.

J is TRBJ2-1 and V is TRBV24-1; possible D gene TRBD1, 6 bases. V was shortened by 4 bases and J by 5 bases, with 17 bases between the two germline ends. Germline values: CDR1 KGHDR, CDR2 SFDVKD. The CDR3 has 16 residues. The CDR3, as DNA: TGTGCCACCAGTGACCCGAGGGGGACGGACGACAATGAGCAGTTCTTC. Protein product: CATSDPRGTDDNEQFF.

The gene calls are TRBV19 and TRBJ2-1; the match to TRBD2 covers 9 bases. Germline CDR1 reads LNHDA; CDR2 reads SQIVND (reference sequence). There are 12 residues in the CDR3. The V and J ends lost 6 bases and 12 bases, in that order; junction bases with no gene match: 6. This chain's CDR3 is CASSQAGGAQFF. CDR3 sequence (DNA): TGTGCCAGTAGCCAAGCGGGGGGAGCGCAGTTCTTC.

The chain carries TRBV27 and TRBJ1-2; 9 bases match TRBD1. V trimming: 5 bases; J trimming: 3 bases; junction bases outside the gene matches: 7. The CDR3 loop spans 15 amino acids. Germline V gene sequence: CDR1 MNHEY, CDR2 SMNVEV (reference sequence). The CDR3 nucleotides are TGTGCCAGCAGTCCTTACGACAGGGGGGACTATGGCTACACCTTC. Translation: CASSPYDRGDYGYTF.